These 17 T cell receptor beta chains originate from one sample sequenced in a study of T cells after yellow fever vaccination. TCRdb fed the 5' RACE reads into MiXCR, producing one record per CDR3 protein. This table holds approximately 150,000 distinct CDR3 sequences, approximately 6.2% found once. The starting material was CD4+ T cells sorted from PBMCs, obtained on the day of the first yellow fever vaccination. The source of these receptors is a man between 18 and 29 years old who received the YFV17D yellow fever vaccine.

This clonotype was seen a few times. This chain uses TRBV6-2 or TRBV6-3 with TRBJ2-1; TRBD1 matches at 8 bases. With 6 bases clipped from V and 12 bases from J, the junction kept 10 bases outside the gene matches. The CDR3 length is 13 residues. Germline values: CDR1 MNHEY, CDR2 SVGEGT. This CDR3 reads CASRQTGAVVQFF. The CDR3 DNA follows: TGTGCCAGCAGACAGACAGGGGCGGTTGTGCAGTTCTTC.

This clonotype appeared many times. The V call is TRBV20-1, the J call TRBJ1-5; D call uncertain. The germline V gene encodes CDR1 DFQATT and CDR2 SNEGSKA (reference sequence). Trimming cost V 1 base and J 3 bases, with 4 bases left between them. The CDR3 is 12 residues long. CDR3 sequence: CSARAYNQPQHF. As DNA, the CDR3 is TGCAGTGCTAGAGCCTACAATCAGCCCCAGCATTTT.

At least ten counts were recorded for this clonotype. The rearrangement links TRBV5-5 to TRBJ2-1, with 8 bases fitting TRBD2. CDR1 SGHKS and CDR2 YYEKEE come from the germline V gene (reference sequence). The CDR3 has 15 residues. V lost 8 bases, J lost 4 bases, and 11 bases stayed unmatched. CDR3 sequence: CASTEAGVSYNEQFF. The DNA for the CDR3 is TGTGCCAGTACTGAAGCGGGGGTATCTTACAATGAGCAGTTCTTC.

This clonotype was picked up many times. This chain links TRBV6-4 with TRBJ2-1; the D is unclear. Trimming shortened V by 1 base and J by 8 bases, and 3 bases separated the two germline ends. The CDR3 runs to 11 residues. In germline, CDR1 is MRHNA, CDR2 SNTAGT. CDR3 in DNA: TGTGCCAGCAGTGACTATGATGAGCAGTTCTTC. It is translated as CASSDYDEQFF.

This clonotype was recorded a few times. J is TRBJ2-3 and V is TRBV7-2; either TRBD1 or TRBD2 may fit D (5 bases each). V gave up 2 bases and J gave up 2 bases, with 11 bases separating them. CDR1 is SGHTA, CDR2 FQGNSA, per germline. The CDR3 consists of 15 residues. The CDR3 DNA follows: TGTGCCAGCAGCTTAAGGGGTAGCGACACAGATACGCAGTATTTT. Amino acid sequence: CASSLRGSDTDTQYF.

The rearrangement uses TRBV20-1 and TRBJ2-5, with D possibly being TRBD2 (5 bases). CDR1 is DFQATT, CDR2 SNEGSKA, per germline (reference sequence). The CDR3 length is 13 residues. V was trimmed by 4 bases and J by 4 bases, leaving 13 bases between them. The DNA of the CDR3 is TGCAGTGCTACGACCAGCGGTGGAGAGACCCAGTACTTC. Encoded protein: CSATTSGGETQYF.

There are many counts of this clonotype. CDR3 sequence reads: CASSLRTGEANYGYTF. DNA of the CDR3: TGCGCCAGCAGCTTGAGGACGGGGGAGGCTAACTATGGCTACACCTTC. The V call is TRBV5-1, the J call TRBJ1-2, with D perhaps matching TRBD1 (5 bases). The CDR3 loop spans 16 amino acids. V lost 1 base, J lost 0 bases, and 13 bases lay in between. In germline, CDR1 is SGHRS, CDR2 YFSETQ.

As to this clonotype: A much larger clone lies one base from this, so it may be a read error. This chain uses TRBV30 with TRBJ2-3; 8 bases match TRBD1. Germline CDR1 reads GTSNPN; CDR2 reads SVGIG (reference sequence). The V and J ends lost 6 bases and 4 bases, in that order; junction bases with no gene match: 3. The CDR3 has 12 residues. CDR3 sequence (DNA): TGTGCCTGTGGACAGGGAGCAGATACGCAGTATTTT. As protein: CACGQGADTQYF.

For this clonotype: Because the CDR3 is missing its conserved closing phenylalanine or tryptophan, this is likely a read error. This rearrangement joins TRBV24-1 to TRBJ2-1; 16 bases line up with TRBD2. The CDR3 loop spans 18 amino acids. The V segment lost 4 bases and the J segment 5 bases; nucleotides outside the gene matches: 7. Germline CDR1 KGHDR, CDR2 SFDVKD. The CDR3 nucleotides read TGTGCCACCAGTGACTCGGGACTAGCGGGGGGGTCTAACAATGAGCAGTTCCTC. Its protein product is CATSDSGLAGGSNNEQFL.

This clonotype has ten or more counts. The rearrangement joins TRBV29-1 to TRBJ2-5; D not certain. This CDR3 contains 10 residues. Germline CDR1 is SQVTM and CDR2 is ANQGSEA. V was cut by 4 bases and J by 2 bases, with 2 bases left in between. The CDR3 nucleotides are TGCAGCGTTGTACAAGAGACCCAGTACTTC. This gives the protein CSVVQETQYF. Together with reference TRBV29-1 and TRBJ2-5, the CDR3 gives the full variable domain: SAVISQKPSRDICQRGTSLTIQCQVDSQVTMMFWYRQQPGQSLTLIATANQGSEATYESGFVIDKFPISRPNLTFSTLTVSNMSPEDSSIYLCSVVQETQYFGPGTRLLVL.

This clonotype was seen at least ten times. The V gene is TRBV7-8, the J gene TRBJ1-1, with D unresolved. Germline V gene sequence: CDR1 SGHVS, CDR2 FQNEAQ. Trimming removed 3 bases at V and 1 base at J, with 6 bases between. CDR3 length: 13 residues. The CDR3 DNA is TGTGCCAGCAGCTTCGACGGGAACACTGAAGCTTTCTTT. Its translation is CASSFDGNTEAFF.

The CDR3 region is CATSGGTEAFF. The DNA of the CDR3 is TGTGCCACCAGTGGGGGCACTGAAGCTTTCTTT. This sequence joins TRBV24-1 and TRBJ1-1; D ambiguous. V lost 5 bases and J lost 4, with 4 bases in between. The CDR3 length is 11 residues. Germline V gene sequence: CDR1 KGHDR, CDR2 SFDVKD.

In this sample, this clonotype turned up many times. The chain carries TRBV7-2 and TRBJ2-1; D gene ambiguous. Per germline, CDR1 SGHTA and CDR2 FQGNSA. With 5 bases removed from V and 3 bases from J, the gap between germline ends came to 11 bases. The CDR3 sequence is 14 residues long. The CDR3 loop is CASSPYRDYNEQFF. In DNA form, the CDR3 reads TGTGCCAGCAGCCCCTATCGTGACTACAATGAGCAGTTCTTC.

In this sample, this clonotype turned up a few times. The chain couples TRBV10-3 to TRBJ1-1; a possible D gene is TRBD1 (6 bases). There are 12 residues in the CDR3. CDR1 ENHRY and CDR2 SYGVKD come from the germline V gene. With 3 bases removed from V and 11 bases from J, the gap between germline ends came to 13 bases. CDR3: CAISEGGRGAFF. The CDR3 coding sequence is TGTGCCATCAGTGAAGGGGGTAGAGGGGCTTTCTTT.

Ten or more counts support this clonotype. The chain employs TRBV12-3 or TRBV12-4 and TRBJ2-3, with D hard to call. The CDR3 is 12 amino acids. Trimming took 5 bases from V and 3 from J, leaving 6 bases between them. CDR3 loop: CASSVVTDTQYF. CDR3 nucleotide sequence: TGTGCCAGCAGTGTAGTGACAGATACGCAGTATTTT.

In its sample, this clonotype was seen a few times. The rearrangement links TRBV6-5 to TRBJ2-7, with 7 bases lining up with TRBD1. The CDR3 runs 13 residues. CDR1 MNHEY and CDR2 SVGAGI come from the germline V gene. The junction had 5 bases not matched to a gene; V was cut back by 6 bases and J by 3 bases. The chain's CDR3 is CASRTGINYEQYV. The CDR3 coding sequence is TGTGCCAGCAGGACAGGGATTAACTACGAGCAGTACGTC.

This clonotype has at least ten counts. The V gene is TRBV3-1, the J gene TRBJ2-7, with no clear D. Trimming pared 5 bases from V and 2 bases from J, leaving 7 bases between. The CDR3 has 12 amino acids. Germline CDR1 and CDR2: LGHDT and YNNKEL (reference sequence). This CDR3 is CASSSHTYEQYF. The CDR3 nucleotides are TGTGCCAGCAGCTCTCACACCTACGAGCAGTACTTC.